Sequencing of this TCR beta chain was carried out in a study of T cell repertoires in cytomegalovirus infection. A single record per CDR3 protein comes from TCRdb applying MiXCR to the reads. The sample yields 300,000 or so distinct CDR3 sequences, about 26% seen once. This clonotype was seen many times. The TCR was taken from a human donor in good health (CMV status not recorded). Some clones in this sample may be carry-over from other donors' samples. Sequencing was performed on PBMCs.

This chain's CDR3 is CASSLGADEQFF. The CDR3 bases are TGTGCCAGCAGCTTAGGTGCGGATGAGCAGTTCTTC. The chain has TRBV7-2 and TRBJ2-1; D not resolved. This CDR3 is 12 amino acids long. V gave up 1 base and J gave up 8 bases, with 6 bases separating them. Germline-derived CDR1 and CDR2 are SGHTA and FQGNSA.